This T cell receptor beta chain originates from a study of shared clonotypes between healthy human individuals. CDR1 is ENHRY and CDR2 is SYGVKD in the germline V gene. This CDR3 comprises 18 residues. Method: immunoSEQ multiplex PCR; TCRdb's copy keeps in-frame clones and lacks some. There are approximately 120,000 clones in the sample; more than 65% occur only once, and under 25% lies in the top ten. Details on this clone: Its ends do not fully match the called genes, so a read error is possible.

CD8 memory merged CD45RO+ cells and CCR7-negative CD45RA+ TemRA cells into one population. Material: memory CD8+ T cells sorted from blood. Documented subset: CD45RO+ cells pooled with CCR7-negative TemRA cells. The receptor was derived from a woman under 40 in good health. This sequence joins TRBV10-3 and TRBJ2-1; no definite D call. CDR3 residues: CATSESGSLGPEVNEQFF. CDR3 coding DNA: TGTGCCACCAGTGAGTCCGGTAGCCTAGGCCCTGAGGTCAATGAGCAGTTCTTC.